This T cell receptor (beta chain) was identified in a study of T cells in narcolepsy (dated by TCRdb to 2016 to 2019). With respect to the entire study: Patients with narcolepsy type 1 or type 2 (NT1, NT2) and healthy control donors were enrolled in the study. To look for autoreactive T cells in narcolepsy patients that target self-antigens of hypocretin neurons (hypocretin, TRIB2), the study used TCR Vbeta sequencing to follow clonotypes in blood and CSF.

For TCR Vbeta sequencing, memory CD4+ T cells were sorted ex vivo from the peripheral blood of both healthy controls and narcolepsy patients. What the authors observed across the whole study: Some blood memory CD4+ repertoires from patients and controls contained no sequences matching autoreactive T cell clones. In plots comparing CSF and blood CD4+ T cell clonotypes from the same patient, HCRT-specific and TRIB2-specific autoreactive clonotypes were highlighted. Autoreactive clonotypes were reported to be detected serially in the blood of the same patients and of different patients, but not in the blood of healthy controls. Patients and controls had similar numbers of sequenced blood memory CD4+ clonotypes, with averages of 39,000 to 50,000 in patients and 30,000 to 35,000 in controls.

Note on this clone: Its antigen is unknown. No much larger clone is present one base from it, and per-base qualities are unavailable.

The CDR3 has 14 amino acids, counting the end cysteine and phenylalanine. Only the CDR3 DNA is retained, 42 bases long and in frame from the first base. The trim is 4 bases for V and 6 bases for J, with a gap of 12 bases between the germline ends. Taken from the germline V gene, the CDR1 and CDR2 loops are SGHNT and YENEEA. To prepare the library, the immunoSEQ multiplex PCR assay was applied. The immuneACCESS repertoire file appears here via TCRdb, limited to in-frame rearrangements. These files lack a portion of the clones; in checked studies, under half of the deficit traces to unresolved V genes, and the cause of the others is not known. The sample table shows approximately 25,000 clones, and 81% are seen once. 1% to 1.4% of the sample is in the top ten clones.

Sequenced material: memory (CD45RA-) CD4+ T cells from blood. The cell subset or site label on this specimen signifies: memory T cells sorted ex vivo from peripheral blood. The origin of this receptor is a human donor in good health. This chain joins TRBV11-3 to TRBJ2-2; no D gene call is confident. The CDR3 corresponds to CASSSLGPAGELFF. The DNA sequence reads TGTGCCAGCAGCTCCCTGGGCCCGGCCGGGGAGCTGTTTTTT.